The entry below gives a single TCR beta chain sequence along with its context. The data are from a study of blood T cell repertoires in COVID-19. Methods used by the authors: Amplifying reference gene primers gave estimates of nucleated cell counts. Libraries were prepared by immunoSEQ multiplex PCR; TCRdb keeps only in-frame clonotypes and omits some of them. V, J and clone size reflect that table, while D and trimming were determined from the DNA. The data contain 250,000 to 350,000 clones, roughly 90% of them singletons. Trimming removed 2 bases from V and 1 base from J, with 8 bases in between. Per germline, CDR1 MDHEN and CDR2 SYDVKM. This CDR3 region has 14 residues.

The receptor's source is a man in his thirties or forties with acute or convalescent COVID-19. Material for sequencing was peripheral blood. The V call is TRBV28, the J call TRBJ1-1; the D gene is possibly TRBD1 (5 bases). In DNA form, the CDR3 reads TGTGCCAGCAGTTTAGTAGGGGCGAACACTGAAGCTTTCTTT. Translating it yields CASSLVGANTEAFF.